The 10 T cell receptor beta chains given below trace back to one sample, sequenced in a study of shared clonotypes between healthy human individuals. Selected positively for CCR7 and CD45RO-negative, naive CD8 cells excluded terminally differentiated effector memory CD45RA+ cells. TCRdb's copy holds only in-frame clones and misses some; the assay was immunoSEQ multiplex PCR. Of around 2,000,000 clones in the sample, 85% to 95% are singletons; the top ten hold under 2%. Source material: naive CD8+ T cells from PBMCs. The origin of the receptors is a young man in good health. Some clones in this sample may be carry-over from other donors' samples.

This rearrangement joins TRBV6-5 to TRBJ1-1; D not certain. This CDR3 has 13 amino acids. V gave up 7 bases and J gave up 1 base, with 10 bases separating them. The V gene's germline CDR1 is MNHEY and CDR2 SVGAGI. The CDR3: CASNPGTNTEAFF. The DNA for the CDR3 is TGTGCCAGCAACCCGGGAACGAACACTGAAGCTTTCTTT.

CDR3 residues: CASSTEVRHDEKLFF. The CDR3 DNA reads TGTGCCAGTAGTACAGAGGTGAGACACGATGAAAAACTGTTTTTT. This sequence joins TRBV19 and TRBJ1-4; D remains ambiguous. Germline lookup yields CDR1 LNHDA and CDR2 SQIVND (reference sequence). V was trimmed by 4 bases and J by 6 bases, leaving 15 bases between them. This CDR3 is 15 amino acids long.

This clone has a single count. CDR3 nucleotide sequence: TGTGCCAGCAGCCCTTTGACGTCTGGTATTGAAGCTTTCTTT. This translates into CASSPLTSGIEAFF. The rearrangement joins TRBV7-2 to TRBJ1-1, with D hard to call. The V end was cut by 5 bases, the J end by 7 bases, with 17 bases between. The CDR3 is 14 amino acids. Germline V gene sequence: CDR1 SGHTA, CDR2 FQGNSA.

The chain links TRBV28 to TRBJ2-7, with TRBD2 identical over 7 bases. In germline, CDR1 is MDHEN, CDR2 SYDVKM. The CDR3 extends over 12 amino acids. The J segment lost 0 bases and the V segment lost 11 bases, leaving 4 bases of the junction unmatched. The CDR3 reads CAGAGDSYEQYF. The CDR3 coding sequence is TGTGCCGGTGCGGGGGACTCCTACGAGCAGTACTTC.

This rearrangement joins TRBV27 to TRBJ1-1; TRBD1 aligns across 7 bases. J lost 6 bases, V lost 5 bases, and 9 bases had no gene match. This CDR3 is built from 14 residues. CDR1 and CDR2 (germline): MNHEY, SMNVEV (reference sequence). The CDR3, as DNA: TGTGCCAGCAGTCGACAGGGAGCCGTGGCTGAAGCTTTCTTT. Translating it yields CASSRQGAVAEAFF.

This clone was seen just once. The chain has TRBV19 and TRBJ2-3; 12 bases agree with TRBD2. V lost 0 bases and J lost 0; bases outside the gene matches: 4. The CDR3 runs to 18 residues. Germline V gene data show CDR1 as LNHDA and CDR2 as SQIVND (reference sequence). CDR3 nucleotide sequence: TGTGCCAGTAGTATAGAGGGACTAGCGGGTACTAGCACAGATACGCAGTATTTT. Protein: CASSIEGLAGTSTDTQYF.

The chain joins TRBV19 to TRBJ1-5; a possible D gene is TRBD1 (5 bases). The CDR3 is 15 residues long. Germline V gene data show CDR1 as LNHDA and CDR2 as SQIVND (reference sequence). The V and J ends lost 4 bases and 3 bases respectively, with 13 bases between them. As DNA, the CDR3 is TGTGCCAGTAGTAGGTACCAGGGAGACAATCAGCCCCAGCATTTT. Its protein is CASSRYQGDNQPQHF. The variable domain in full, with the rest retrieved from reference TRBV19 and TRBJ1-5, is DGGITQSPKYLFRKEGQNVTLSCEQNLNHDAMYWYRQDPGQGLRLIYYSQIVNDFQKGDIAEGYSVSREKKESFPLTVTSAQKNPTAFYLCASSRYQGDNQPQHFGDGTRLSIL.

The rearrangement links TRBV15 to TRBJ2-1; 12 bases are a match to TRBD2. The CDR3 is made up of 19 amino acids. V lost 0 bases, J lost 5 bases, and 11 bases stayed unmatched. CDR1 is LNHNV and CDR2 is YYDKDF in the germline V gene (reference sequence). The chain's CDR3 is CATSRESSGRAARNNEQFF. In DNA, the CDR3 is TGTGCCACCAGCAGAGAATCTAGCGGGAGGGCAGCGCGAAACAATGAGCAGTTCTTC.

To note about this clone: The same CDR3 can be traced to other DNA sequences in this sample. The rearrangement uses TRBV9 and TRBJ2-7, with 13 positions matching TRBD2. Germline lookup yields CDR1 SGDLS and CDR2 YYNGEE. CDR3 length: 16 amino acids. J lost 2 bases, V lost 0 bases, and 2 bases had no gene match. The CDR3 protein is CASSVGGTSGTYEQYF. The CDR3 region has the DNA TGTGCCAGCAGCGTAGGTGGGACTAGCGGGACCTACGAGCAGTACTTC.

In its sample, this clone was seen once. The chain links TRBV5-6 to TRBJ2-7; 11 bases are shared with TRBD2. The CDR3 runs to 14 residues. Germline V gene lookup returns CDR1 SGHDT and CDR2 YYEEEE. The trim removed 3 bases at V and 6 bases at J, leaving 5 bases unmatched. The CDR3 DNA reads TGTGCCAGCAGCTCCGGGACTAGCGGTCGCGAGCAGTACTTC. It yields the protein CASSSGTSGREQYF.